These 13 T cell receptor beta chains share one sample of origin, sequenced in a study of vaccination and CD4 T cells after COVID-19. The treatment here: 10-day PBMC culture with coronavirus spike peptide pools or control peptides (ViraFEST assay). These receptors lack a known antigen. The Oncomine TCR Beta short-read assay sequenced DNA from cultured CD4+ T cells. TCRdb ran MiXCR on the PCR reads and lists one entry per CDR3 protein. Of approximately 8,400 distinct CDR3 sequences in the sample, roughly 60% were seen once. The material sequenced was CD4+ T cells from blood, cultured in vitro. The receptors come from a human donor who had recovered from COVID-19.

The J gene is TRBJ2-5, the V gene TRBV28, with 7 bases identical to TRBD1. This CDR3 region has 15 residues. The trim removed 6 bases at V and 7 bases at J, leaving 14 bases unmatched. CDR1 MDHEN and CDR2 SYDVKM come from the germline V gene. The CDR3: CASSPGAGGFGTQYF. The CDR3, as DNA: TGTGCCAGCAGCCCCGGGGCAGGGGGATTCGGGACCCAGTACTTC.

The chain has TRBV27 and TRBJ1-1; 9 bases map to TRBD1. Trimming cost V 0 bases and J 10 bases; bases outside gene matches: 6. The CDR3 runs 14 residues. Germline V gene data show CDR1 as MNHEY and CDR2 as SMNVEV (reference sequence). Written as DNA, the CDR3 is TGTGCCAGCAGTTTATCGCCAGCGGGACAGGGAGCTTTCTTT. Its translation: CASSLSPAGQGAFF.

This clonotype was seen a handful of times. The chain joins TRBV19 to TRBJ2-3; 8 bases agree with TRBD2. V shed 3 bases and J 3 bases; nucleotides not matched to a gene: 2. The CDR3 spans 14 residues. CDR1 and CDR2 from the germline V gene are LNHDA and SQIVND (reference sequence). The DNA of the CDR3 is TGTGCCAGTAGTATCGGGACTAGAACAGATACGCAGTATTTT. This encodes CASSIGTRTDTQYF.

The chain couples TRBV4-2 to TRBJ2-3; D gene unclear. The CDR3 has 15 amino acids. Germline V CDR1 and CDR2: LGHNA, YNFKEQ. With 6 bases removed from V and 0 bases from J, the gap between germline ends came to 13 bases. CDR3 in amino acids: CASRGNPTSTDTQYF. CDR3 nucleotides: TGTGCCAGCAGGGGAAACCCGACTAGCACAGATACGCAGTATTTT.

The rearrangement links TRBV14 to TRBJ1-2, with 7 positions matching TRBD1. V dropped 4 bases and J dropped 0; count of bases not matched to a gene: 5. The CDR3 is made up of 15 amino acids. The V gene's germline CDR1 is SGHDN and CDR2 FVKESK. The CDR3: CASSPDRVANYGYTF. In nucleotides, the CDR3 is TGTGCCAGCAGCCCCGACAGGGTAGCTAACTATGGCTACACCTTC.

This clonotype has just one count. The genes are TRBV9 and TRBJ2-2, with 7 bases aligning to TRBD1. The ends lost 4 bases at V and 6 bases at J; junction bases unmatched: 6. This CDR3 comprises 14 residues. Germline V gene lookup returns CDR1 SGDLS and CDR2 YYNGEE. CDR3 DNA sequence: TGTGCCAGCAGCCGATTACAGGGGCCCGGGGAGCTGTTTTTT. Protein product: CASSRLQGPGELFF.

In its sample, this clonotype was seen a few times. The V gene is TRBV11-2, the J gene TRBJ2-5, with D tentatively TRBD2 (7 bases). Per germline, CDR1 SGHAT and CDR2 FQNNGV. The CDR3 runs to 13 residues. The germline V and J ends were trimmed by 5 bases and 5 bases, with 12 bases remaining between them. Written as DNA, the CDR3 is TGTGCCAGCAGCCCGGGGGGCCGGGAGACCCAGTACTTC. This translates into CASSPGGRETQYF.

This clonotype was detected a few times. The chain carries TRBV5-1 and TRBJ2-2; D tentatively fits TRBD1 or TRBD2 (5 bases each). The CDR3 has 15 amino acids. V shed 4 bases and J shed 5 bases, with 15 bases lying between them. Germline V gene sequence: CDR1 SGHRS, CDR2 YFSETQ. CDR3 nucleotide sequence: TGCGCCAGCAGCCTTGGGACGGGCGGGACCGGGGAGCTGTTTTTT. It translates to CASSLGTGGTGELFF.

V gene TRBV20-1 combines with J gene TRBJ2-3; D ambiguous. CDR3 length: 13 amino acids. V was cut by 0 bases and J by 0 bases, with 4 bases left in between. The germline V gene has CDR1 DFQATT and CDR2 SNEGSKA (reference sequence). CDR3 sequence reads: CSARDRSTDTQYF. The CDR3 DNA sequence: TGCAGTGCTAGAGATCGGAGCACAGATACGCAGTATTTT.

This clonotype has only a few counts. The J gene is TRBJ2-3, the V gene TRBV6-1; 8 nucleotides align to TRBD2. V dropped 8 bases and J dropped 2; count of bases not matched to a gene: 9. The CDR3 has 15 amino acids. The germline gives CDR1 MNHNS, CDR2 SASEGT. The CDR3 DNA reads as TGTGCCAGCCAATTTAGCGGGGAGTCCACAGATACGCAGTATTTT. Translated: CASQFSGESTDTQYF.

V and J are TRBV25-1 and TRBJ2-5; TRBD1 is a possible D gene (5 bases). Trimming took off 3 bases at V and 1 base at J, with 9 bases between the two ends. CDR1 is MGHDK and CDR2 is SYGVNS in the germline V gene. The CDR3 consists of 14 residues. The CDR3 DNA reads TGTGCCAGCAGTGACGACAGTTTCCAAGAGACCCAGTACTTC. Translating gives CASSDDSFQETQYF. Based on the CDR3 plus reference TRBV25-1 and TRBJ2-5, the full variable domain is EADIYQTPRYLVIGTGKKITLECSQTMGHDKMYWYQQDPGMELHLIHYSYGVNSTEKGDLSSESTVSRIRTEHFPLTLESARPSHTSQYLCASSDDSFQETQYFGPGTRLLVL.

V usage is TRBV10-1 and J usage is TRBJ2-5; 8 bases are a match to TRBD1. In germline, CDR1 is WNHNN, CDR2 SYGVQD (reference sequence). CDR3 size: 17 residues. V lost 3 bases to trimming and J lost 2 bases; unmatched junction nucleotides: 11. The CDR3 region is CASSDSISTGEQETQYF. CDR3 DNA: TGCGCCAGCAGTGATTCAATATCGACAGGGGAACAAGAGACCCAGTACTTC.

The table lists this clonotype with a few counts. The genes are TRBV7-2 and TRBJ2-7, with D possibly being TRBD1 (5 bases). The V end was cut by 4 bases, the J end by 3 bases, with 16 bases between. This CDR3 spans 15 amino acids. The V gene's germline CDR1 is SGHTA and CDR2 FQGNSA. CDR3 in amino acids: CASSYEVRTSYEQYF. CDR3 sequence (DNA): TGTGCCAGCAGCTATGAAGTGAGGACAAGCTACGAGCAGTACTTC.